One sample yielded the 22 T cell receptor beta chains listed below, sequenced in a study of cytomegalovirus exposure and HLA in healthy donors. PCR involved 60 Vbeta and 13 Jbeta primers. Only in-frame clones appear in the TCRdb table, and some are missing; sequencing was by immunoSEQ multiplex PCR. The sample includes about 94,000 clones, roughly 80% seen only once; the top ten take roughly 7.1%. Sequenced sample: PBMCs. The receptors here all came from a man aged 35 to 55 in good health and CMV-seropositive.

This clone showed up just a few times. The chain couples TRBV7-2 to TRBJ2-5; no clear D. V lost 3 bases, J lost 3 bases, and 17 bases lay in between. The CDR3 consists of 16 residues. Germline V gene lookup returns CDR1 SGHTA and CDR2 FQGNSA. Here the CDR3 DNA reads TGTGCCAGCAGCTTTATCGTCGGCGGTGGAGAAGAGACCCAGTACTTC. This encodes CASSFIVGGGEETQYF.

The J gene is TRBJ1-5, the V gene TRBV6-6; 7 bases are shared with TRBD1. The CDR3 loop spans 14 amino acids. The germline CDR1 and CDR2 sequences are MNHNY and SVGAGI (reference sequence). The V and J ends lost 5 bases and 5 bases, in that order; junction bases with no gene match: 6. CDR3 sequence: CASSQDRSYQPQHF. CDR3 nucleotide sequence: TGTGCCAGCAGTCAGGACAGGAGCTATCAGCCCCAGCATTTT.

A single count supports this clone. The CDR3 nucleotides are TGTGCCAGCAGATGGGACAGAAGCACAGATACGCAGTATTTT. Its translation: CASRWDRSTDTQYF. This chain connects TRBV27 to TRBJ2-3; 7 nucleotides match TRBD1. This CDR3 region has 14 residues. J was trimmed by 0 bases and V by 6 bases; bases with no gene match: 3. Germline-derived CDR1 and CDR2 are MNHEY and SMNVEV (reference sequence).

This clone came up once. The rearrangement joins TRBV29-1 to TRBJ2-7, with a possible D match to TRBD1 (6 bases). Germline V lookup: CDR1 SQVTM, CDR2 ANQGSEA. The V gene lost 4 bases and the J gene lost 3 bases, with 16 bases spanning the gap. The CDR3 loop spans 14 amino acids. The CDR3 loop is CSVGGWGQNYEQYF. CDR3 sequence (DNA): TGCAGCGTTGGTGGATGGGGGCAGAACTACGAGCAGTACTTC.

The genes are TRBV19 and TRBJ2-7, with a weak D call TRBD2 (7 bases). The ends were cut back, 0 bases at V and 0 bases at J, with 18 bases in the middle. Germline CDR1 and CDR2: LNHDA and SQIVND (reference sequence). This CDR3 comprises 18 residues. The CDR3 loop is CASSIEEGSGDYSYEQYF. In DNA form, the CDR3 reads TGTGCCAGTAGTATAGAGGAAGGGTCAGGGGACTACTCCTACGAGCAGTACTTC.

The chain employs TRBV5-8 and TRBJ2-5; D gene uncertain. The J call is in doubt because the DNA end fits TRBJ2-7 better. This CDR3 region has 14 residues. Looked up from germline, CDR1 is SGHTS and CDR2 is YDEGEE. DNA for the CDR3: TGTGCCAGCAGCTTTTCGGCCACACACTACGAGCAGTACTTC. Encoded protein: CASSFSATHYEQYF.

The CDR3 DNA reads as TGTGCCAGCAGCCCCCTCGGAGGTATCTCCTACGAGCAGTACTTC. Translation gives CASSPLGGISYEQYF. The V call is TRBV7-6, the J call TRBJ2-7; D is perhaps TRBD2 (5 bases). Trimming cost V 5 bases and J 0 bases, with 14 bases left between them. There are 15 residues in the CDR3. Germline CDR1 reads SGHVS; CDR2 reads FNYEAQ.

The sample holds a few counts of this clone. The rearrangement joins TRBV7-3 to TRBJ2-5; D possibly corresponds to TRBD2 (6 bases). Germline V gene sequence: CDR1 SGHTA, CDR2 FQGTGA. Trimming left V 5 bases short and J 4 bases short, with 14 bases between. The CDR3 is made up of 14 amino acids. CDR3 in DNA: TGTGCCAGCAGCCCCGGTGGAGGGATAGAGACCCAGTACTTC. As protein: CASSPGGGIETQYF.

This clone was recorded only once. The chain combines TRBV7-9 with TRBJ2-5; D may be TRBD2 (6 bases). The J call could be wrong; TRBJ2-7 is a better fit for the DNA end. Germline CDR1 is SEHNR and CDR2 is FQNEAQ (reference sequence). The CDR3 extends over 13 amino acids. In DNA form, the CDR3 reads TGTGCCAGCAGCTCCGCGGGGTCCTACGAGCAGTACTTC. As protein: CASSSAGSYEQYF.

This sequence joins TRBV2 and TRBJ1-5; TRBD1 aligns across 7 bases. CDR3 length: 17 amino acids. Germline V CDR1 and CDR2: SNHLY, FYNNEI. V lost 5 bases and J lost 4; bases outside the gene matches: 14. The CDR3 loop is CASSPVRGLEGNQPQHF. CDR3 nucleotides: TGTGCCAGCAGTCCCGTTAGGGGGCTGGAAGGAAATCAGCCCCAGCATTTT.

The chain joins TRBV5-1 to TRBJ2-7; D gene ambiguous. V dropped 2 bases and J dropped 3 bases, with 9 bases sitting between them. Germline V CDR1 and CDR2: SGHRS, YFSETQ. The CDR3 spans 13 residues. CDR3 protein: CASSFSGNYEQYF. The CDR3, as DNA: TGCGCCAGCAGCTTTTCCGGTAACTACGAGCAGTACTTC. The variable domain in full, completed from reference TRBV5-1 and TRBJ2-7, reads KAGVTQTPRYLIKTRGQQVTLSCSPISGHRSVSWYQQTPGQGLQFLFEYFSETQRNKGNFPGRFSGRQFSNSRSEMNVSTLELGDSALYLCASSFSGNYEQYFGPGTRLTVT.

The CDR3 loop reads CASSSGAGLAGVKAYEQYF. In DNA form, the CDR3 reads TGTGCCAGCAGCTCTGGGGCGGGACTAGCGGGAGTAAAGGCCTACGAGCAGTACTTC. This chain uses TRBV11-2 with TRBJ2-7; TRBD2 aligns across 14 bases. The germline gives CDR1 SGHAT, CDR2 FQNNGV. Trimming took 4 bases from V and 2 from J; bases not matched to a gene: 13. This CDR3 comprises 19 residues.

This clone came up a few times. The chain joins TRBV9 to TRBJ2-5, with 9 bases matching TRBD1. From germline, CDR1 is SGDLS and CDR2 YYNGEE. V shed 4 bases and J 5 bases; nucleotides not matched to a gene: 9. The CDR3 is made up of 15 amino acids. The CDR3 is CASSPKTGGKETQYF. The DNA of the CDR3 is TGTGCCAGCAGCCCCAAGACAGGGGGAAAGGAGACCCAGTACTTC.

The chain carries TRBV4-1 and TRBJ2-1, with 9 nucleotides matching TRBD2. The germline V gene encodes CDR1 MGHRA and CDR2 YSYEKL. The V gene end was trimmed by 4 bases and the J gene end by 0 bases; junction bases not matched to a gene: 16. CDR3 length equals 20 residues. This chain's CDR3 is CASSPRASGADFDSYNEQFF. In DNA, the CDR3 is TGCGCCAGCAGCCCTCGGGCTAGCGGGGCCGACTTCGACTCCTACAATGAGCAGTTCTTC.

The rearrangement uses TRBV10-3 and TRBJ2-1; TRBD2 aligns across 12 bases. Germline CDR1 and CDR2: ENHRY and SYGVKD. After removal of 6 bases from V and 2 bases from J, the junction contained 11 bases not matched to a gene. The CDR3 extends over 18 amino acids. The CDR3 region has the DNA TGTGCCATCAGGGGGGCTAGCGGGGGGGCGAGCCCCTACAATGAGCAGTTCTTC. Translated: CAIRGASGGASPYNEQFF.

V and J are TRBV10-1 and TRBJ1-1, with unresolved D. The CDR3 has 11 residues. Per germline, CDR1 WNHNN and CDR2 SYGVQD (reference sequence). Trimming took off 9 bases at V and 3 bases at J, with 8 bases between the two ends. The CDR3 reads CASRGDTEAFF. The CDR3 DNA sequence: TGCGCCAGTCGCGGTGACACTGAAGCTTTCTTT.

V usage is TRBV5-1 and J usage is TRBJ2-3, with 9 bases that match TRBD2. Unmatched junction bases numbered 3, after V lost 0 bases and J lost 4 bases. The CDR3 length is 15 residues. The V gene's germline CDR1 is SGHRS and CDR2 YFSETQ. CDR3 in amino acids: CASSLELAGADTQYF. DNA for the CDR3: TGCGCCAGCAGCTTGGAATTAGCGGGAGCAGATACGCAGTATTTT.

The chain couples TRBV5-1 to TRBJ2-1, with D possibly TRBD2 on 5 matching bases. The V end was cut by 0 bases, the J end by 6 bases, with 10 bases between. CDR3 length equals 14 residues. Germline loops: CDR1 SGHRS, CDR2 YFSETQ. The CDR3 region is CASSLVPGINEQFF. The CDR3 bases are TGCGCCAGCAGCTTGGTACCCGGGATCAATGAGCAGTTCTTC. Drawing the rest from reference TRBV5-1 and TRBJ2-1, the complete variable domain is KAGVTQTPRYLIKTRGQQVTLSCSPISGHRSVSWYQQTPGQGLQFLFEYFSETQRNKGNFPGRFSGRQFSNSRSEMNVSTLELGDSALYLCASSLVPGINEQFFGPGTRLTVL.

For the CDR3, the DNA is TGTGCCAGCAGCGTAGCCCCAGTCTATGGCTACACCTTC. As protein: CASSVAPVYGYTF. This chain links TRBV9 with TRBJ1-2; D gene ambiguous. The ends were cut back, 0 bases at V and 4 bases at J, with 7 bases in the middle. There are 13 residues in the CDR3. CDR1 SGDLS and CDR2 YYNGEE come from the germline V gene.

The J gene is TRBJ1-2, the V gene TRBV11-2; D gene unclear. With 2 bases removed from V and 6 bases from J, the gap between germline ends came to 7 bases. This CDR3 is 12 amino acids long. Germline values: CDR1 SGHAT, CDR2 FQNNGV. This CDR3 is CASSLSGDGYTF. For the CDR3, the DNA is TGTGCCAGCAGCTTATCGGGTGATGGCTACACCTTC.

V is TRBV6-6 and J is TRBJ2-2; D is possibly TRBD1 (6 bases). The CDR3 contains 15 residues. Germline CDR1 is MNHNY and CDR2 is SVGAGI (reference sequence). Deletions cut 6 bases from V and 4 bases from J, with 15 bases between. The CDR3 sequence: CASSPEGVTTGELFF. CDR3 nucleotide sequence: TGTGCCAGCAGCCCCGAGGGGGTGACCACCGGGGAGCTGTTTTTT.

The chain is built from TRBV6-5 and TRBJ2-5, with a possible D match to TRBD2 (6 bases). The germline V and J ends were trimmed by 6 bases and 5 bases, with 16 bases remaining between them. The CDR3 covers 14 residues. Germline assignment: CDR1 MNHEY and CDR2 SVGAGI. The CDR3 nucleotides read TGTGCCAGCAGATCTAGCGCCCTATGGGAGACCCAGTACTTC. It yields the protein CASRSSALWETQYF.